One sample yielded the 28 T cell receptor beta chains listed below, sequenced in a study of T cell clonality in common variable immunodeficiency. Their antigens remain unidentified. Clones were read by immunoSEQ multiplex PCR, and TCRdb kept only the in-frame ones, dropping some. The sample has roughly 30,000 clones, none seen only once. Points from the study as a whole: Common variable immunodeficiency TCR beta sequences reportedly had fewer deletions and N-nucleotide insertions.

Sequenced sample: peripheral blood mononuclear cells. These receptors came from a human donor with common variable immunodeficiency.

This clone showed up just a few times. The read gets to within 3 residues of the CDR3 end, and the germline J gene fills in the rest. The V gene is TRBV30, the J gene TRBJ2-5; 9 bases match TRBD1. V lost 2 bases, J lost 5 bases, and 3 bases stayed unmatched. The CDR3 has 13 residues. Germline CDR1 and CDR2: GTSNPN and SVGIG (reference sequence). The CDR3 loop is CAWSLGQGETQYF. The CDR3 DNA, read in part, is TGTGCCTGGAGTCTAGGACAGGGGGAGACC. The full variable domain, completed using reference TRBV30 and TRBJ2-5, is SQTIHQWPATLVQPVGSPLSLECTVEGTSNPNLYWYRQAAGRGLQLLFYSVGIGQISSEVPQNLSASRPQDRQFILSSKKLLLSDSGFYLCAWSLGQGETQYFGPGTRLLVL.

This clone came up a few times. The sequence runs out 3 residues before the end of the CDR3; the remainder is reconstructed from the germline J gene. This sequence joins TRBV18 and TRBJ1-1; D call uncertain. Germline lookup yields CDR1 KGHSH and CDR2 LQKENI. V lost 2 bases and J lost 0, with 4 bases in between. The CDR3 is 13 amino acids. The CDR3 sequence is CASSPSMNTEAFF. The part of the CDR3 DNA that was read is TGTGCCAGCTCACCATCCATGAACACTGAA.

This clone was counted at least ten times. The read falls 3 residues short of the CDR3 end, and the missing part is taken from the germline J gene. V usage is TRBV18 and J usage is TRBJ2-2; perhaps TRBD2 as D (6 bases). Germline V gives CDR1 KGHSH, CDR2 LQKENI. Trimming cost V 4 bases and J 0 bases, with 9 bases left between them. This CDR3 contains 15 residues. CDR3 residues: CASSRGAANTGELFF. CDR3 DNA, as far as it was read: TGTGCCAGCTCACGCGGGGCGGCGAACACCGGGGAG.

This clone was observed at least ten times. The read is 3 residues too short to cover the CDR3 end, so that end is filled in from the germline J gene. V usage is TRBV23-1 and J usage is TRBJ2-7; D not certain. TRBV23-1 is an ORF for which the function is uncertain. Trimming stripped 2 bases from V and 3 bases from J, with 11 bases between. The CDR3 runs to 14 residues. CDR3 sequence reads: CASSQLSNYYEQYF. The DNA read from the CDR3 is TGCGCCAGCAGTCAACTATCCAACTACTACGAG.

This clone was counted a few times. The observed sequence ends 3 residues before the CDR3 terminus, with the missing tail filled in from the germline J gene. The chain carries TRBV19 and TRBJ1-4, with D tentatively TRBD1 (6 bases). The ends were cut back, 3 bases at V and 3 bases at J, with 11 bases in the middle. Per germline, CDR1 LNHDA and CDR2 SQIVND (reference sequence). The CDR3 spans 15 residues. The part of the CDR3 DNA that was read is TGTGCCAGTAGTATTGGTGGACAGCCTAATGAAAAA. Translation gives CASSIGGQPNEK. The CDR3 reads in full as CASSIGGQPNEKLFF.

This clone was counted many times. The chain's CDR3 is CASSLVAVDNSPLHF. The sequenced part of the CDR3 DNA is TGCGCCAGCAGCTTGGTTGCAGTCGATAATTCACCC. J is TRBJ1-6 and V is TRBV5-1; D unresolved. The read falls 3 residues short of the CDR3 end, and the missing part is taken from the germline J gene. Trimming shortened V by 0 bases and J by 5 bases, and 9 bases separated the two germline ends. CDR3 length: 15 amino acids. Germline V CDR1 and CDR2: SGHRS, YFSETQ.

Notes on this clone: The read finishes 3 residues shy of the CDR3 end, and the germline J gene is used to complete it. The J gene is TRBJ1-3, the V gene TRBV6-2 or TRBV6-3; D ambiguous. The CDR3 has 13 residues. Germline lookup yields CDR1 MNHEY and CDR2 SVGEGT. Trimming stripped 8 bases from V and 0 bases from J, with 8 bases between. This chain's CDR3 is CASVRGSGNTIYF. The DNA read from the CDR3 is TGTGCCAGCGTTCGGGGCTCTGGAAACACC.

This clone was detected a few times. With the read ending 3 residues before the CDR3 end, the germline J gene is used to fill in that end. The V and J genes are TRBV18 and TRBJ2-1; the D gene is possibly TRBD2 (6 bases). Germline assignment: CDR1 KGHSH and CDR2 LQKENI. The V end was cut by 0 bases, the J end by 5 bases, with 14 bases between. The CDR3 loop spans 16 amino acids. The CDR3 sequence is CASSPPGLTYNNEQFF. CDR3 DNA, as far as it was read: TGTGCCAGCTCACCACCGGGACTCACCTACAACAATGAG. Using reference TRBV18 and TRBJ2-1 for the parts outside the CDR3, the full variable domain is NAGVMQNPRHLVRRRGQEARLRCSPMKGHSHVYWYRQLPEEGLKFMVYLQKENIIDESGMPKERFSAEFPKEGPSILRIQQVVRGDSAAYFCASSPPGLTYNNEQFFGPGTRLTVL.

With regard to this clone: The read ends 3 residues early relative to the CDR3; the germline J gene fills the gap. This chain connects TRBV7-2 to TRBJ2-4, with 7 bases identical to TRBD1. CDR1 is SGHTA and CDR2 is FQGNSA in the germline V gene. The V gene end was trimmed by 1 base and the J gene end by 8 bases; junction bases not matched to a gene: 8. The CDR3 is 15 amino acids. The sequenced CDR3 bases are TGTGCCAGCAGCTTAGTTTTTCACAGGGGACACATT. As protein: CASSLVFHRGHI. The complete CDR3 reads CASSLVFHRGHIQYF.

This clone was counted between two and nine times. The read falls 3 residues short of the CDR3 end, and the missing part is taken from the germline J gene. V and J are TRBV30 and TRBJ1-6; a possible D gene is TRBD1 (5 bases). Trimming removed 4 bases at V and 5 bases at J, with 12 bases between. The germline gives CDR1 GTSNPN, CDR2 SVGIG (reference sequence). The length of the CDR3 is 14 residues. CDR3 DNA, as far as it was read: TGTGCCTGGACCGGGGGATATGATAATTCACCC. It codes for CAWTGGYDNSP. The complete CDR3 protein is CAWTGGYDNSPLHF.

This clone was detected ten times or more. Read sequence stops 3 residues before the CDR3 end, and the germline J gene provides the missing end. J is TRBJ1-5 and V is TRBV3-1 (or the pseudogene TRBV3-2); possibly TRBD1 for D (6 bases). The germline CDR1 and CDR2 sequences are LGHDT and YNNKEL (reference sequence). CDR3 length equals 14 residues. V was shortened by 1 base and J by 7 bases, with 11 bases between the two germline ends. CDR3 loop: CASSQGTELQPQHF. CDR3 bases read: TGTGCCAGCAGCCAAGGGACAGAATTACAGCCC.

This clone was seen only a few times. The sequence runs out 3 residues before the end of the CDR3; the remainder is reconstructed from the germline J gene. The chain carries TRBV19 and TRBJ2-2; D call uncertain. V was clipped by 2 bases and J by 4 bases, with 8 bases between them. Per germline, CDR1 LNHDA and CDR2 SQIVND (reference sequence). The CDR3 is made up of 14 amino acids. CDR3 loop: CASSIIQSTGELFF. CDR3 DNA, as far as it was read: TGTGCCAGTAGTATAATCCAGAGCACCGGGGAG.

This clone was detected ten times or more. Incomplete CDR3 DNA: TGTGCCAGTAGTCCCCCGGGACTAGCCTCTTTCAATGAG. This gives the protein CASSPPGLASFNE. The entire CDR3 protein is CASSPPGLASFNEQFF. The chain links TRBV19 to TRBJ2-1; 9 positions match TRBD2. The read comes to an end 3 residues before the CDR3 does, leaving the germline J gene to fill in the end. V trimming: 5 bases; J trimming: 6 bases; junction bases outside the gene matches: 11. CDR3 length equals 16 residues. CDR1 and CDR2 from the germline V gene are LNHDA and SQIVND (reference sequence).

This clone turned up a few times. The observed sequence ends 3 residues before the CDR3 terminus, with the missing tail filled in from the germline J gene. This chain uses TRBV7-8 with TRBJ1-4, with D possibly being TRBD1 (6 bases). Germline CDR1 SGHVS, CDR2 FQNEAQ. This CDR3 contains 17 residues. Trimming left V 8 bases short and J 4 bases short, with 23 bases between. CDR3 DNA (partial): TGTGCCAGCGGGGGCCCGAGGACAGATCTGGTTAATGAAAAA. Protein: CASGGPRTDLVNEK. The full CDR3 protein is CASGGPRTDLVNEKLFF.

Concerning this clone itself: The observed sequence ends 3 residues before the CDR3 terminus, with the missing tail filled in from the germline J gene. The chain joins TRBV30 to TRBJ2-7; no clear D. This CDR3 comprises 14 residues. V lost 2 bases and J 2 bases, leaving 13 bases between the germline ends. CDR1 GTSNPN and CDR2 SVGIG come from the germline V gene (reference sequence). The CDR3 is CAWSTAGDPYEQYF. The part of the CDR3 DNA that was read is TGTGCCTGGAGTACGGCAGGCGATCCCTACGAG.

This clone was detected a few times. The read ends 3 residues shy of where the CDR3 ends; the end is completed using the germline J gene. V usage is TRBV10-2 and J usage is TRBJ1-2; TRBD1 matches 8 bases. CDR1 is WSHSY and CDR2 is SAAADI in the germline V gene. The CDR3 has 17 amino acids. With V trimmed by 7 bases and J by 0 bases, 13 bases remained unmatched. CDR3 DNA (partial): TGCGCCAGCATGGCACCCGGACAGGGCCCCTCTAACTATGGC. Translated: CASMAPGQGPSNYG. The whole CDR3 sequence is CASMAPGQGPSNYGYTF.

This clone has ten or more counts. The read terminates 3 residues before the CDR3 end, so the remaining end is supplied by the germline J gene. The V and J genes are TRBV7-6 and TRBJ2-1; D is unclear. Trimming stripped 1 base from V and 7 bases from J, with 11 bases between. Germline assignment: CDR1 SGHVS and CDR2 FNYEAQ. The CDR3 spans 14 residues. CDR3 in amino acids: CASSLDDTRNEQFF. The CDR3 bases that were read are TGTGCCAGCAGCTTAGACGACACGAGGAATGAG.

Comment on this clone: The read ends 3 residues before the CDR3 terminus; that terminus is restored from the germline J gene. This chain links TRBV7-2 with TRBJ1-1; 12 bases fit TRBD1. V lost 2 bases and J lost 7; bases outside the gene matches: 5. Germline V CDR1 and CDR2: SGHTA, FQGNSA. The CDR3 is made up of 15 amino acids. The CDR3 region is CASSLLGQGAHEAFF. Incomplete CDR3 DNA: TGTGCCAGCAGCTTACTGGGACAGGGGGCTCATGAA.

In this sample, this clone turned up a few times. The CDR3 loop reads CASSAYTDGQPQHF. The part of the CDR3 DNA that was read is TGTGCCAGCAGCGCCTACACCGACGGGCAGCCC. This chain connects TRBV7-9 to TRBJ1-5; D gene unclear. The read falls 3 residues short of the CDR3 end, and the missing part is taken from the germline J gene. Trimming took off 5 bases at V and 7 bases at J, with 15 bases between the two ends. CDR1 is SEHNR and CDR2 is FQNEAQ in the germline V gene (reference sequence). There are 14 residues in the CDR3.

This clone was seen a handful of times. The CDR3 spells CASSYSTGSDEQYF. The part of the CDR3 DNA that was read is TGTGCCAGCAGTTACTCGACAGGGTCCGACGAG. V gene TRBV6-2 or TRBV6-3 combines with J gene TRBJ2-7; the match to TRBD1 covers 7 bases. Sequencing ends 3 residues short of the CDR3 end; the germline J gene provides the rest. This CDR3 comprises 14 residues. J lost 5 bases, V lost 0 bases, and 4 bases had no gene match. CDR1 is MNHEY and CDR2 is SVGEGT in the germline V gene.

This clone was observed a few times. The CDR3 is cut off 3 residues early in the read; its end comes from the germline J gene. The chain recombines TRBV7-2 with TRBJ1-2; tentatively, D is TRBD1 (6 bases). V was cut by 5 bases and J by 4 bases, with 17 bases left in between. The CDR3 sequence is 15 residues long. The germline V gene has CDR1 SGHTA and CDR2 FQGNSA. CDR3 DNA, as far as it was read: TGTGCCAGCAGCGAGAATTGGGGGCTCCCCTATGGC. It specifies CASSENWGLPYG. The entire CDR3 is CASSENWGLPYGYTF.

Many counts were recorded for this clone. The sequenced fragment ends 3 residues before the CDR3 boundary, so the rest is inferred from the germline J gene. The chain links TRBV18 to TRBJ2-3; D not certain. The CDR3 consists of 12 residues. Germline V gene lookup returns CDR1 KGHSH and CDR2 LQKENI. The ends were cut back, 4 bases at V and 6 bases at J, with 8 bases in the middle. The DNA read from the CDR3 is TGTGCCAGCTCACTAGTAAGCGATACG. It is translated as CASSLVSDT. The entire CDR3 sequence reads CASSLVSDTQYF. Based on the CDR3 plus reference TRBV18 and TRBJ2-3, the full variable domain is NAGVMQNPRHLVRRRGQEARLRCSPMKGHSHVYWYRQLPEEGLKFMVYLQKENIIDESGMPKERFSAEFPKEGPSILRIQQVVRGDSAAYFCASSLVSDTQYFGPGTRLTVL.

In regard to this clone: Read coverage stops 3 residues before the CDR3 terminus; the germline J gene supplies the remainder. This rearrangement joins TRBV7-2 to TRBJ1-6; TRBD1 agrees at 7 bases. This CDR3 contains 18 residues. V shed 0 bases, J shed 7 bases, and the junction held 12 bases outside the gene matches. Germline loops: CDR1 SGHTA, CDR2 FQGNSA. The CDR3 reads CASSLAQTTGIVNSPLHF. CDR3 DNA (partial): TGTGCCAGCAGCTTAGCCCAGACGACAGGGATCGTAAATTCACCC.

This clone has just a few counts. Read sequence stops 3 residues before the CDR3 end, and the germline J gene provides the missing end. The same CDR3 also results from other DNA sequences found in this sample. The chain employs TRBV19 and TRBJ2-7; D is ambiguous. V was cut by 1 base and J by 4 bases, with 11 bases left in between. The CDR3 runs to 14 residues. The germline CDR1 and CDR2 sequences are LNHDA and SQIVND (reference sequence). CDR3: CASSIVGGSYEQYF. The part of the CDR3 DNA that was read is TGTGCCAGTAGTATAGTCGGCGGCTCGTACGAG.

This clone was recorded a few times. The read gets to within 3 residues of the CDR3 end, and the germline J gene fills in the rest. This chain connects TRBV5-6 to TRBJ2-1, with 9 positions matching TRBD2. V was clipped by 1 base and J by 4 bases; unmatched bases: 0. The germline V gene has CDR1 SGHDT and CDR2 YYEEEE. CDR3 length: 14 amino acids. CDR3 amino acids: CASSLTSGYNEQFF. The covered CDR3 bases are TGTGCCAGCAGCTTGACTAGCGGGTACAATGAG. Drawing the rest from reference TRBV5-6 and TRBJ2-1, the complete variable domain is DAGVTQSPTHLIKTRGQQVTLRCSPKSGHDTVSWYQQALGQGPQFIFQYYEEEERQRGNFPDRFSGHQFPNYSSELNVNALLLGDSALYLCASSLTSGYNEQFFGPGTRLTVL.

This clone was seen at least ten times. The read ends 3 residues before the CDR3 terminus; that terminus is restored from the germline J gene. V is TRBV10-3 and J is TRBJ2-6; no definite D call. The CDR3 sequence is 16 residues long. Germline V CDR1 and CDR2: ENHRY, SYGVKD. Trimming left V 3 bases short and J 3 bases short, with 12 bases between. CDR3 DNA (partial): TGTGCCATCAGTGAAGGGCCTTTCCGTGGGGCCAACGTC. Translation: CAISEGPFRGANV. The whole CDR3 sequence is CAISEGPFRGANVLTF.

The sample holds many counts of this clone. Read data end 3 residues before the CDR3 end; the end is taken from the germline J gene. The V gene is TRBV2, the J gene TRBJ2-5; D perhaps matches TRBD1 (6 bases). Trimming removed 6 bases at V and 5 bases at J, with 19 bases between. The CDR3 is 15 residues long. Germline V gives CDR1 SNHLY, CDR2 FYNNEI. This CDR3 reads CASSGLGGAVETQYF. The sequenced part of the CDR3 DNA is TGTGCCAGCAGCGGGCTAGGGGGAGCGGTTGAGACC.

This clone was observed at least ten times. The read terminates 3 residues before the CDR3 end, so the remaining end is supplied by the germline J gene. The rearrangement links TRBV6-2 or TRBV6-3 to TRBJ2-7, with 11 bases identical to TRBD1. This CDR3 spans 15 amino acids. J was trimmed by 3 bases and V by 0 bases; bases with no gene match: 1. Per germline, CDR1 MNHEY and CDR2 SVGEGT. The sequenced CDR3 bases are TGTGCCAGCAGTTACTCCGGGACAGGGGGCTACGAG. Its protein product is CASSYSGTGGYE. The full CDR3 reads CASSYSGTGGYEQYF.